This T cell receptor beta chain came from a study of blood T cell repertoires in COVID-19. Sequenced by immunoSEQ multiplex PCR; TCRdb stores in-frame clones only, minus some. The repertoire includes around 67,000 clones, 60% to 75% of them detected once, and roughly a third sits in the top ten. Sequenced material: peripheral blood. The sequence came from a woman aged 70-85 years with acute or convalescent COVID-19.

CDR3 sequence reads: CASSLGTGPSSYNEQFF. In DNA, the CDR3 is TGTGCCAGCAGCTTGGGGACAGGTCCCTCCTCCTACAATGAGCAGTTCTTC. The chain links TRBV7-8 to TRBJ2-1, with TRBD1 matching 8 bases. J lost 0 bases, V lost 3 bases, and 7 bases had no gene match. CDR3 length equals 17 residues. The germline V gene encodes CDR1 SGHVS and CDR2 FQNEAQ. Using reference TRBV7-8 and TRBJ2-1 for the parts outside the CDR3, the full variable domain is GAGVSQSPRYKVAKRGQDVALRCDPISGHVSLFWYQQALGQGPEFLTYFQNEAQLDKSGLPSDRFFAERPEGSVSTLKIQRTQQEDSAVYLCASSLGTGPSSYNEQFFGPGTRLTVL.